A selection of T cell receptor beta chains follows, all from one sample in a study of immune reconstitution after stem cell transplant in scleroderma. TCRdb processed the RT-PCR reads anew with MiXCR; each CDR3 protein has one entry. The sample records roughly 2,800 distinct CDR3 sequences, 3% to 4.5% being singletons. Collection of the sample occurred before or after autologous hematopoietic stem cell transplantation (not recorded which). These receptors were taken from a human donor with systemic sclerosis. Each CDR3 is given without its conserved first and last residue. Each record gives: J gene, V gene, CDR3 protein.

J: TRBJ1-1
V: TRBV7-3
CDR3: ASSLNQPEVNTEAF

J: TRBJ2-7
V: TRBV28
CDR3: ASSLRVGEQY

J: TRBJ1-5
V: TRBV13
CDR3: ASSPGTEQPQH

J: TRBJ1-2
V: TRBV7-6
CDR3: ASSPDRFYGYT

J: TRBJ2-1
V: TRBV7-2
CDR3: ASSLGGTPTGYNEQF

J: TRBJ2-7
V: TRBV20-1
CDR3: SARWGQSTSYEQY

J: TRBJ2-7
V: TRBV7-2
CDR3: ASSLEGGVSAGEQY

J: TRBJ1-5
V: TRBV28
CDR3: AARWAGKDQPQH

J: TRBJ2-7
V: TRBV7-2
CDR3: ASSPRQGPYEQY

J: TRBJ2-2
V: TRBV7-2
CDR3: ASSLTGGAMPGELF

J: TRBJ1-5
V: TRBV5-1
CDR3: ASSLGGEYSNQPQH

J: TRBJ2-1
V: TRBV18
CDR3: ASSPLAISYNEQF

J: TRBJ2-3
V: TRBV29-1
CDR3: SGGTGLDTQY

J: TRBJ1-4
V: TRBV4-3
CDR3: ASSQEGDRLGEKLF

J: TRBJ2-1
V: TRBV11-2
CDR3: ASSLVGTGHEQF

J: TRBJ2-3
V: TRBV7-9
CDR3: ASSFPGLGTTDTQY

J: TRBJ1-2
V: TRBV12-2
CDR3: ASRSENTRHGYT

J: TRBJ2-5
V: TRBV3-1
CDR3: ASSHRAQETQY

J: TRBJ2-2
V: TRBV3-1
CDR3: ASSQDAYLGQGNTGELF

J: TRBJ1-5
V: TRBV19
CDR3: ATTQGQRNQPQH

J: TRBJ1-5
V: TRBV19
CDR3: ASSIGYSNQPQH

J: TRBJ2-7
V: TRBV12-3/TRBV12-4
CDR3: ATGVGYEQY

J: TRBJ2-7
V: TRBV12-3/TRBV12-4
CDR3: ASSPLGDTALGQY

J: TRBJ2-3
V: TRBV20-1
CDR3: SARAGGGNTDTQY

J: TRBJ2-7
V: TRBV5-1
CDR3: ASSPTSGRPGQY

J: TRBJ2-5
V: TRBV12-3/TRBV12-4
CDR3: ASSPGDYETQY

J: TRBJ1-4
V: TRBV20-1
CDR3: SARDFAQVRGVDEKLF

J: TRBJ1-5
V: TRBV20-1
CDR3: SARDWTASNQPQH

J: TRBJ2-5
V: TRBV12-3/TRBV12-4
CDR3: ASSFEGGRAQY

J: TRBJ2-5
V: TRBV5-1
CDR3: ASSQAGMQETQY

J: TRBJ1-2
V: TRBV5-5
CDR3: ASSLDAGNYGYT

J: TRBJ2-2
V: TRBV18
CDR3: ASSPGLAANTGELF

J: TRBJ2-1
V: TRBV24-1
CDR3: ATSEPRDNEQF

J: TRBJ1-5
V: TRBV7-8
CDR3: ASSLVAQAYSNQPQH

J: TRBJ2-5
V: TRBV20-1
CDR3: SARDWRETN

J: TRBJ2-1
V: TRBV29-1
CDR3: SVISGLTLIAGGRNEQF

J: TRBJ1-1
V: TRBV18
CDR3: ASSPSGFLNTEAF

J: TRBJ2-2
V: TRBV20-1
CDR3: SARAARGGTGELF

J: TRBJ2-1
V: TRBV7-9
CDR3: ASSQQGSSYNEQF

J: TRBJ2-4
V: TRBV7-8
CDR3: ASSLRTALAKNIQY

J: TRBJ1-1
V: TRBV7-6
CDR3: ASSLGQGMLSTEAF

J: TRBJ2-7
V: TRBV29-1
CDR3: SVARGAYEQY

J: TRBJ1-2
V: TRBV5-1
CDR3: ASSTTGAYGYT

J: TRBJ2-1
V: TRBV20-1
CDR3: SAHPPPGTSGTYNEQF

J: TRBJ1-4
V: TRBV20-1
CDR3: SANRRDRGLELF

J: TRBJ2-2
V: TRBV15
CDR3: ATSRDLDTGELF

J: TRBJ2-1
V: TRBV7-2
CDR3: ASSLVGAGADEQF

J: TRBJ2-3
V: TRBV6-1
CDR3: ASSARLGSTDTQY

J: TRBJ2-3
V: TRBV6-1
CDR3: ASSPDGDTQY

J: TRBJ2-3
V: TRBV7-2
CDR3: ASSLVSGASGRINTDTQY

J: TRBJ2-1
V: TRBV4-2
CDR3: ASSGRGLANEQF

J: TRBJ2-5
V: TRBV20-1
CDR3: SARRDRKQETQY

J: TRBJ2-7
V: TRBV12-3/TRBV12-4
CDR3: ASSQEREGRSYEQY

J: TRBJ1-3
V: TRBV25-1
CDR3: ASSRAGSGNTIY

J: TRBJ1-1
V: TRBV12-3/TRBV12-4
CDR3: ASSLETDNTEAF

J: TRBJ1-1
V: TRBV5-1
CDR3: ASSWSGTENTEAF

J: TRBJ2-7
V: TRBV15
CDR3: ATSGGFYEQY